These 27 T cell receptor beta chains originate from one sample sequenced in a study of T cell responses to AZD1222 COVID-19 vaccine. Libraries were prepared by immunoSEQ multiplex PCR; TCRdb keeps only in-frame clonotypes and omits some of them. The sample has about 150,000 clones, around nine tenths seen once. The sequences come from peripheral blood, collected on day 0 of AZD1222 vaccination. Receptor source: an adult in good health.

This clone was counted a single time. The chain uses TRBV3-1 (or the pseudogene TRBV3-2) and TRBJ2-7; D tentatively reads TRBD1 or TRBD2 (5 bases each). V lost 5 bases, J lost 5 bases, and 19 bases lay in between. From germline, CDR1 is LGHDT and CDR2 YNNKEL (reference sequence). CDR3 length: 15 amino acids. CDR3 region: CASSSYPGQTDEQYF. The CDR3 coding sequence is TGTGCCAGCAGCTCTTACCCGGGGCAAACAGACGAGCAGTACTTC.

The chain has TRBV7-9 and TRBJ1-3, with 7 bases matching TRBD1. The CDR3 consists of 14 residues. J lost 6 bases, V lost 3 bases, and 5 bases had no gene match. CDR1 is SEHNR and CDR2 is FQNEAQ in the germline V gene (reference sequence). The chain's CDR3 is CASSFPTGINTIYF. In nucleotides, the CDR3 is TGTGCCAGCAGCTTCCCGACAGGGATAAACACCATATATTTT.

This clone has a single count. The chain carries TRBV28 and TRBJ1-3; the D gene is possibly TRBD1 (6 bases). Germline V CDR1 and CDR2: MDHEN, SYDVKM. Trimming took off 7 bases at V and 4 bases at J, with 20 bases between the two ends. The CDR3 extends over 16 amino acids. CDR3 region: CASTRDITTRGNTIYF. CDR3 bases: TGTGCCAGCACTAGGGACATTACCACCCGGGGAAACACCATATATTTT. Variable domain in full (rest from reference TRBV28 and TRBJ1-3): DVKVTQSSRYLVKRTGEKVFLECVQDMDHENMFWYRQDPGLGLRLIYFSYDVKMKEKGDIPEGYSVSREKKERFSLILESASTNQTSMYLCASTRDITTRGNTIYFGEGSWLTVV.

The J gene is TRBJ2-1, the V gene TRBV6-5; 8 positions match TRBD2. V was pared by 2 bases and J by 3 bases, with 3 bases of the junction left unmatched. Germline values: CDR1 MNHEY, CDR2 SVGAGI. This CDR3 region has 15 residues. Here the CDR3 reads CASSYTSGFYNEQFF. The CDR3 DNA sequence: TGTGCCAGCAGTTACACTAGCGGTTTCTACAATGAGCAGTTCTTC.

The chain couples TRBV5-1 to TRBJ2-3; D gene unclear. In germline, CDR1 is SGHRS, CDR2 YFSETQ. CDR3 size: 14 residues. Trimming cost V 3 bases and J 4 bases, with 12 bases left between them. The CDR3 sequence: CASSSRSGPDTQYF. The CDR3 DNA is TGCGCCAGCAGCTCGCGTAGTGGGCCAGATACGCAGTATTTT.

CDR3: CASSPLLIAGGPGEQFF. CDR3 coding DNA: TGTGCCAGCTCACCGCTGCTAATAGCGGGAGGGCCAGGGGAGCAGTTCTTC. The J gene is TRBJ2-1, the V gene TRBV18, with TRBD2 matching over 11 bases. CDR3 length: 17 amino acids. The V gene end was trimmed by 3 bases and the J gene end by 10 bases; junction bases not matched to a gene: 14. Germline-derived CDR1 and CDR2 are KGHSH and LQKENI.

This chain joins TRBV27 and TRBJ1-2, with TRBD1 as a possible D gene (5 bases). Germline V CDR1 and CDR2: MNHEY, SMNVEV (reference sequence). The CDR3 extends over 14 amino acids. V was pared by 2 bases and J by 5 bases, with 12 bases between. CDR3 bases: TGTGCCAGCAGTTTACGGGGGACGGTTTATGGCTACACCTTC. Translation gives CASSLRGTVYGYTF.

CDR3 in amino acids: CASQPGAGGYEQYF. DNA of the CDR3: TGTGCCAGCCAACCAGGGGCAGGGGGCTACGAGCAGTACTTC. This rearrangement joins TRBV27 to TRBJ2-7; 7 bases align to TRBD1. In germline, CDR1 is MNHEY, CDR2 SMNVEV (reference sequence). This CDR3 is built from 14 residues. The trim removed 8 bases at V and 3 bases at J, leaving 10 bases unmatched.

The chain couples TRBV4-2 to TRBJ2-7, with 8 bases that match TRBD2. CDR3 length equals 15 residues. Germline trimming cut 2 bases from V and 2 bases from J; bases unmatched to any gene: 5. Germline loops: CDR1 LGHNA, CDR2 YNFKEQ. CDR3 in amino acids: CASSQSGSGAYEQYF. Written as DNA, the CDR3 is TGTGCCAGCAGCCAAAGCGGGAGCGGGGCCTACGAGCAGTACTTC.

This chain links TRBV28 with TRBJ2-2, with D unclear. This CDR3 is 14 amino acids long. Trimming took off 2 bases at V and 7 bases at J, with 11 bases between the two ends. Germline assignment: CDR1 MDHEN and CDR2 SYDVKM. The CDR3, as DNA: TGTGCCAGCAGTTTAGCTTTGGGGTTCGGGGAGCTGTTTTTT. It yields the protein CASSLALGFGELFF.

The V call is TRBV5-1, the J call TRBJ1-1, with TRBD1 matching over 8 bases. V gave up 4 bases and J gave up 1 base; unmatched junction bases: 3. Germline loops: CDR1 SGHRS, CDR2 YFSETQ. The CDR3 totals 14 residues. CDR3 nucleotides: TGCGCCAGCAGCCCGGGGACAGGGAACACTGAAGCTTTCTTT. Translating it yields CASSPGTGNTEAFF. Full variable domain (rest looked up from reference TRBV5-1 and TRBJ1-1): KAGVTQTPRYLIKTRGQQVTLSCSPISGHRSVSWYQQTPGQGLQFLFEYFSETQRNKGNFPGRFSGRQFSNSRSEMNVSTLELGDSALYLCASSPGTGNTEAFFGQGTRLTVV.

This clone was recorded only once. The genes are TRBV19 and TRBJ1-5; no clear D. The CDR3 loop spans 13 amino acids. CDR1 LNHDA and CDR2 SQIVND come from the germline V gene (reference sequence). V shed 3 bases and J shed 1 base, with 4 bases lying between them. The CDR3 DNA is TGTGCCAGTAGTATCCCCAGCAATCAGCCCCAGCATTTT. Its protein is CASSIPSNQPQHF.

The chain couples TRBV5-1 to TRBJ2-7; possible D gene TRBD2, 6 bases. The CDR3 is made up of 14 amino acids. The V gene lost 3 bases and the J gene lost 1 base, with 11 bases spanning the gap. The germline V gene has CDR1 SGHRS and CDR2 YFSETQ. In DNA, the CDR3 is TGCGCCAGCAGCTCCAGGCGGGATTCCTACGAGCAGTACTTC. It codes for CASSSRRDSYEQYF.

The V and J genes are TRBV25-1 and TRBJ1-1; 7 positions match TRBD1. The germline V gene has CDR1 MGHDK and CDR2 SYGVNS. The CDR3 covers 15 residues. V shed 2 bases and J 4 bases; nucleotides not matched to a gene: 7. The CDR3 region is CASSEPGTVGTEAFF. CDR3 coding DNA: TGTGCCAGCAGTGAACCCGGGACAGTGGGCACTGAAGCTTTCTTT.

The V gene is TRBV7-2, the J gene TRBJ1-1, with 8 bases lining up with TRBD1. Germline values: CDR1 SGHTA, CDR2 FQGNSA. J lost 5 bases, V lost 5 bases, and 7 bases had no gene match. The CDR3 is made up of 14 amino acids. The CDR3 spells CASSRGTGRTEAFF. The CDR3, as DNA: TGTGCCAGCAGCAGAGGGACAGGTAGGACTGAAGCTTTCTTT.

CDR3 protein: CSVDSSGETYEQYF. The DNA for the CDR3 is TGCAGCGTTGATTCTAGCGGGGAAACCTACGAGCAGTACTTC. The rearrangement uses TRBV29-1 and TRBJ2-7, with 9 bases aligning to TRBD2. Germline V gene sequence: CDR1 SQVTM, CDR2 ANQGSEA. The V segment lost 3 bases and the J segment 2 bases; nucleotides outside the gene matches: 5. This CDR3 region has 14 residues.

V usage is TRBV7-9 and J usage is TRBJ1-2; no clear D. CDR3 size: 15 residues. Germline CDR1 and CDR2: SEHNR and FQNEAQ (reference sequence). V lost 1 base to trimming and J lost 4 bases, with 13 bases between them. CDR3 sequence (DNA): TGTGCCAGCAGCTTAGAGGACTCAGGCCTCTATGGCTACACCTTC. Its translation: CASSLEDSGLYGYTF.

This sequence joins TRBV3-1 (or the pseudogene TRBV3-2) and TRBJ1-2; TRBD1 might be the D (5 bases). The ends were cut back, 4 bases at V and 0 bases at J, with 18 bases in the middle. CDR3 length: 17 residues. CDR1 is LGHDT, CDR2 YNNKEL, per germline (reference sequence). The CDR3 is CASSPDTYMRTNYGYTF. CDR3 sequence (DNA): TGTGCCAGCAGCCCGGACACTTACATGAGGACTAACTATGGCTACACCTTC.

CDR3 residues: CASRAIGTSGSFIQYF. CDR3 in DNA: TGTGCCAGCAGAGCCATTGGGACTAGCGGGAGTTTCATTCAGTACTTC. The genes are TRBV28 and TRBJ2-4; 14 bases are a match to TRBD2. Germline values: CDR1 MDHEN, CDR2 SYDVKM. Trimming at V came to 6 bases and at J to 9 bases, leaving 10 bases not matched to a gene. This CDR3 has 16 amino acids.

On this clone: The same CDR3 can be traced to other DNA sequences in this sample. The chain has TRBV9 and TRBJ2-2; the D is unclear. Germline loops: CDR1 SGDLS, CDR2 YYNGEE. Trimming removed 0 bases from V and 7 bases from J, with 4 bases in between. This CDR3 is 12 amino acids long. The CDR3, as DNA: TGTGCCAGCAGCGTAGTTAGCGGGGAGCTGTTTTTT. Amino acid sequence: CASSVVSGELFF.

V usage is TRBV28 and J usage is TRBJ1-2; no clear D. The ends were cut back, 3 bases at V and 4 bases at J, with 12 bases in the middle. Germline lookup yields CDR1 MDHEN and CDR2 SYDVKM. This CDR3 has 14 residues. The CDR3 spells CASSFLMGGYGYTF. CDR3 DNA sequence: TGTGCCAGCAGTTTCCTGATGGGAGGCTATGGCTACACCTTC.

This chain connects TRBV4-1 to TRBJ2-3; 12 bases are shared with TRBD1. The CDR3 is 15 residues long. Losses at the gene ends were 6 bases for V and 7 bases for J; bases not matched to a gene: 8. CDR1 MGHRA and CDR2 YSYEKL come from the germline V gene. Here the CDR3 DNA reads TGCGCCAGCAGTCCCGGGACAGGGGGCAGGAATACGCAGTATTTT. It encodes CASSPGTGGRNTQYF.

The chain combines TRBV4-2 with TRBJ2-2, with TRBD2 matching over 8 bases. Trimming took 5 bases from V and 5 from J; bases not matched to a gene: 4. This CDR3 region has 14 residues. CDR1 and CDR2 from the germline V gene are LGHNA and YNFKEQ. The CDR3 sequence is CASSWSGSTGELFF. For the CDR3, the DNA is TGTGCCAGCAGCTGGAGCGGGAGTACCGGGGAGCTGTTTTTT.

This chain connects TRBV7-6 to TRBJ2-7; 15 positions agree with TRBD2. This CDR3 contains 18 residues. V was clipped by 4 bases and J by 2 bases; unmatched bases: 9. Germline V gene data show CDR1 as SGHVS and CDR2 as FNYEAQ. The CDR3 DNA sequence: TGTGCCAGCAGCTATTCAGCCGGGACTAGCGGGAGGCCCTACGAGCAGTACTTC. Its translation: CASSYSAGTSGRPYEQYF.

The V call is TRBV28, the J call TRBJ1-1, with D hard to call. This CDR3 spans 16 amino acids. Deletions cut 4 bases from V and 1 base from J, with 16 bases between. Germline CDR1 MDHEN, CDR2 SYDVKM. DNA for the CDR3: TGTGCCAGCAGTTCCGGAAGGACCTTCCCGAACACTGAAGCTTTCTTT. Its protein product is CASSSGRTFPNTEAFF.

The CDR3: CSVEGQGPMNTEAFF. The CDR3 DNA is TGCAGCGTTGAGGGACAGGGCCCTATGAACACTGAAGCTTTCTTT. This chain connects TRBV29-1 to TRBJ1-1; 9 positions match TRBD1. Germline V lookup: CDR1 SQVTM, CDR2 ANQGSEA. Trimming at V came to 3 bases and at J to 0 bases, leaving 5 bases not matched to a gene. This CDR3 has 15 amino acids.

V gene TRBV27 combines with J gene TRBJ1-1, with 8 bases aligning to TRBD1. V was clipped by 3 bases and J by 5 bases; unmatched bases: 8. This CDR3 region has 15 residues. Per the germline V gene, CDR1 is MNHEY and CDR2 is SMNVEV (reference sequence). Written as DNA, the CDR3 is TGTGCCAGCAGTTTTCTAACAGGGGGGGGGACTGAAGCTTTCTTT. Amino acids: CASSFLTGGGTEAFF.